A selection of T cell receptor beta chains follows, all from one sample in a study of T cells in Graves' hyperthyroidism and ophthalmopathy. MiXCR, run by TCRdb on the multiplex PCR reads, gives a single entry per CDR3 protein. There are 300,000 to 450,000 distinct CDR3 sequences in the sample; about a sixth occur only once, and around a quarter lies in the top ten. Input material: blood. The receptors shown here come from a young woman with Graves' hyperthyroidism that later progressed to Graves' ophthalmopathy. The CDR3 runs from the conserved cysteine through the conserved F or W. A D gene is named only where the DNA matches it firmly. The size of a clone is reported for some rows only, either as once, few or many, or as a class for expanded clones.

d_gene	abundance	v_gene	j_gene	CDR3aa	CDR3nt
NA	many	TRBV28	TRBJ2-7	CASSSTGTLFGSYEQYF	TGTGCCAGCAGTAGCACCGGGACTCTTTTTGGATCCTACGAGCAGTACTTC
NA	few	TRBV29-1	TRBJ2-6	CSVEEFGGANVLTF	TGCAGCGTTGAGGAATTTGGTGGGGCCAACGTCCTGACTTTC
TRBD1	many	TRBV10-3	TRBJ1-2	CAISLGTGGQKGLHYGYTF	TGTGCCATCAGCCTTGGGACAGGGGGCCAGAAGGGGTTACATTATGGCTACACCTTC
NA	many	TRBV28	TRBJ2-1	CASRASPGNNEQFF	TGTGCCAGCAGAGCTAGCCCGGGGAACAATGAGCAGTTCTTC
NA	NA	TRBV3-1	TRBJ2-5	CASSLGPGGAQETQYF	TGTGCCAGCAGCCTTGGTCCGGGCGGGGCACAAGAGACCCAGTACTTC
TRBD1	NA	TRBV4-1	TRBJ2-7	CASSHPHSGRGRFREQYF	TGCGCCAGCAGCCATCCTCATAGTGGCAGGGGGCGCTTCCGCGAGCAGTACTTC
NA	NA	TRBV4-1	TRBJ1-2	CASSQERTIYGYTF	TGCGCCAGCAGCCAAGAGAGGACAATCTATGGCTACACCTTC
NA	many	TRBV28	TRBJ1-2	CASSTGPTTPYGYTF	TGTGCCAGCAGTACCGGCCCCACCACCCCTTATGGCTACACCTTC
TRBD2	few	TRBV5-1	TRBJ2-1	CASSRLAGSYNEQFF	TGCGCCAGCAGCCGATTAGCGGGGTCCTACAATGAGCAGTTCTTC
TRBD2	NA	TRBV5-5	TRBJ2-5	CASRPSGSLAGVGETQYF	TGTGCCAGCCGGCCCTCAGGCAGCCTAGCGGGAGTTGGTGAGACCCAGTACTTC
TRBD1	few	TRBV7-2	TRBJ1-5	CASSPPGQGGRNQPQHF	TGTGCCAGCTCACCCCCGGGACAGGGAGGGAGAAATCAGCCCCAGCATTTT
NA	many	TRBV20-1	TRBJ2-7	CSARARSAPSYEQYF	TGCAGTGCTAGAGCAAGGTCAGCCCCATCCTACGAGCAGTACTTC
NA	NA	TRBV5-4	TRBJ2-7	CASSHGRTHTVSYEQYF	TGTGCCAGCAGCCACGGTAGGACACACACCGTTTCCTACGAGCAGTACTTC
TRBD1	few	TRBV11-2	TRBJ2-7	CASSLAPTGTGPSSFYEQYF	TGTGCCAGCAGCTTAGCTCCTACCGGGACAGGCCCTTCCTCATTCTACGAGCAGTACTTC
NA	NA	TRBV7-8	TRBJ2-3	CASSNEIFITDTQYF	TGTGCCAGCAGTAATGAGATATTCATCACAGATACGCAGTATTTT
TRBD2	few	TRBV20-1	TRBJ2-1	CSSGKSSYNEQFF	TGCAGTAGCGGGAAGAGCTCCTACAATGAGCAGTTCTTC
NA	many	TRBV2	TRBJ1-3	CASSEWQGPGNTIYF	TGTGCCAGCAGTGAATGGCAGGGACCTGGAAACACCATATATTTT
NA	NA	TRBV5-6	TRBJ2-7	CASSFLVGEQYF	TGTGCCAGCAGCTTCCTGGTCGGGGAGCAGTACTTC
NA	many	TRBV28	TRBJ2-7	CASPHDQGTLPYEQYF	TGTGCCAGCCCCCACGATCAGGGGACCTTACCCTACGAGCAGTACTTC
NA	many	TRBV28	TRBJ2-1	CASKWGGGNEQFF	TGTGCCAGCAAATGGGGCGGCGGCAATGAGCAGTTCTTC
NA	many	TRBV2	TRBJ1-5	CASSLSDDSYNQPQHF	TGTGCCAGCAGTCTCTCGGACGATTCCTACAATCAGCCCCAGCATTTT
TRBD1	NA	TRBV7-7	TRBJ2-6	CASSPGTGVGAGANVLTF	TGTGCTAGCAGCCCCGGGACAGGGGTTGGAGCTGGGGCCAACGTCCTGACTTTC
NA	NA	TRBV24-1	TRBJ2-3	CATSDLVSDLRDSTDTQYF	TGTGCCACCAGTGATTTGGTCAGTGACCTACGAGATAGCACAGATACGCAGTATTTT
TRBD2	NA	TRBV20-1	TRBJ2-1	CSARDQAVGLGQFF	TGCAGTGCTAGAGACCAAGCCGTGGGACTAGGGCAGTTCTTC
NA	NA	TRBV5-1	TRBJ2-3	CASRSDSSYLTDTQYF	TGCGCCAGCAGAAGTGACAGCTCCTACCTTACAGATACGCAGTATTTT
NA	many	TRBV20-1	TRBJ2-1	CSASSGVPYNEQFF	TGCAGTGCTAGTTCGGGGGTCCCCTACAATGAGCAGTTCTTC
NA	many	TRBV6-2/TRBV6-3	TRBJ2-1	CASSYSSSSYNEQFF	TGTGCCAGCAGTTACAGCTCCAGCTCCTACAATGAGCAGTTCTTC
TRBD1	many	TRBV6-1	TRBJ2-7	CASVDRGNEQYF	TGTGCCAGCGTGGACAGGGGGAACGAGCAGTACTTC
NA	few	TRBV5-1	TRBJ2-6	CASSLQANGANVLTF	TGCGCCAGCAGCTTGCAAGCGAACGGGGCCAACGTCCTGACTTTC
TRBD2	NA	TRBV9	TRBJ2-2	CASSKRAGGDTGELFF	TGTGCCAGCAGCAAACGAGCGGGAGGGGACACCGGGGAGCTGTTTTTT
NA	many	TRBV2	TRBJ2-1	CASSGPLLLPNEQFF	TGTGCCAGCAGTGGACCCTTGCTACTTCCCAATGAGCAGTTCTTC
TRBD2	many	TRBV2	TRBJ2-3	CASSETSGTGTDTQYF	TGTGCCAGCAGTGAAACTAGCGGGACTGGAACAGATACGCAGTATTTT
NA	NA	TRBV20-1	TRBJ1-6	CSARDGAGVRDSPLHF	TGCAGTGCTAGAGATGGGGCGGGGGTGAGGGATTCACCCCTCCACTTT
NA	many	TRBV27	TRBJ2-7	CASGDGISYEQYF	TGTGCCAGCGGGGACGGGATCAGCTACGAGCAGTACTTC
NA	few	TRBV5-1	TRBJ2-2	CASSFSLDTGELFF	TGCGCCAGCAGCTTTAGTCTGGATACCGGGGAGCTGTTTTTT
NA	many	TRBV11-2	TRBJ1-4	CASSLGNVGQRNEKLFF	TGTGCCAGCAGCTTAGGGAACGTTGGACAGCGAAATGAAAAACTGTTTTTT
TRBD1	many	TRBV20-1	TRBJ1-1	CSGEDRGTMGEAFF	TGCAGTGGAGAGGACAGGGGGACCATGGGTGAAGCTTTCTTT
TRBD2	NA	TRBV28	TRBJ2-7	CASSSAGTSIYEQYF	TGTGCCAGCAGTTCCGCGGGGACTAGCATCTACGAGCAGTACTTC
NA	once	TRBV28	TRBJ1-1	CASRSGTNTEAFF	TGTGCCAGCAGGTCTGGAACGAACACTGAAGCTTTCTTT
TRBD2	few	TRBV14	TRBJ2-1	CASSPLAGGRNEQFF	TGTGCCAGCAGCCCTCTAGCGGGAGGGCGCAATGAGCAGTTCTTC
TRBD2	few	TRBV15	TRBJ2-5	CATSRDGLAGGETQYF	TGTGCCACCAGCAGAGATGGACTAGCGGGAGGAGAGACCCAGTACTTC
NA	NA	TRBV7-9	TRBJ2-7	CASSKGWGSSYEQYF	TGTGCCAGCTCGAAGGGATGGGGTAGCTCCTACGAGCAGTACTTC
TRBD2	few	TRBV5-1	TRBJ2-3	CASSFTGGPSDTQYF	TGCGCCAGCAGCTTCACGGGAGGGCCGTCTGATACGCAGTATTTT
NA	many	TRBV7-8	TRBJ2-1	CASSPDRDSRRHEQFF	TGTGCCAGCAGCCCCGATCGGGACTCCAGACGGCATGAGCAGTTCTTC
TRBD1	few	TRBV24-1	TRBJ2-7	CATGDFTGTGSYEQYF	TGTGCCACCGGTGATTTCACCGGGACAGGCTCCTACGAGCAGTACTTC
NA	many	TRBV20-1	TRBJ1-5	CSARDHGRTSNQPQHF	TGCAGTGCTAGAGATCACGGCAGGACTAGCAATCAGCCCCAGCATTTT
NA	many	TRBV20-1	TRBJ2-7	CSARASSSYEQYF	TGCAGTGCTAGGGCTAGTTCGTCCTACGAGCAGTACTTC
NA	many	TRBV30	TRBJ2-5	CAWREETQYF	TGTGCCTGGAGGGAAGAGACCCAGTACTTC
NA	many	TRBV3-1	TRBJ2-1	CASSQFLYNEQFF	TGTGCCAGCAGCCAATTTCTATACAATGAGCAGTTCTTC
TRBD1	NA	TRBV20-1	TRBJ1-1	CSARDFLRDRGQNTEAFF	TGCAGTGCTAGAGACTTCCTCCGGGACAGGGGGCAGAACACTGAAGCTTTCTTT
TRBD2	many	TRBV27	TRBJ2-1	CASSLGVAGVGYNEQFF	TGTGCCAGCAGTTTAGGAGTAGCGGGAGTGGGCTACAATGAGCAGTTCTTC
NA	many	TRBV5-6	TRBJ1-4	CASSLYRDSRTNEKLFF	TGTGCCAGCAGCTTGTACAGGGATAGTAGGACTAATGAAAAACTGTTTTTT
NA	NA	TRBV7-2	TRBJ2-5	CASSRDRTSRETQYF	TGTGCCAGCAGCCGTGACAGGACTTCCCGAGAGACCCAGTACTTC
NA	NA	TRBV29-1	TRBJ2-3	CSVGGGYTDTQYF	TGCAGCGTTGGCGGCGGGTACACAGATACGCAGTATTTT
TRBD1	few	TRBV6-6	TRBJ2-5	CASSYSQGLETQYF	TGTGCCAGCAGTTACTCACAGGGGCTGGAGACCCAGTACTTC
NA	many	TRBV30	TRBJ2-7	CAWSVRTYEQYF	TGTGCCTGGAGTGTAAGGACCTACGAGCAGTACTTC
NA	few	TRBV29-1	TRBJ1-3	CSVVGSSGNTIYF	TGCAGCGTTGTCGGGAGCTCTGGAAACACCATATATTTT
NA	many	TRBV20-1	TRBJ2-2	CSARYIGQGNTGELFF	TGCAGTGCTAGATATATCGGTCAGGGGAACACCGGGGAGCTGTTTTTT
NA	many	TRBV28	TRBJ1-5	CASSNQVHPQHF	TGTGCCAGCAGCAATCAGGTACATCCCCAGCATTTT